The sequence of this TCR beta chain was determined in a study of cytomegalovirus exposure and HLA in healthy donors. Study background: Most genotyped donors, around 78% of roughly 400, had Caucasian-associated genetic ancestry.

PCR involved 60 Vbeta and 13 Jbeta primers. Sequencing was performed with immunoSEQ multiplex PCR; in TCRdb, only in-frame clones are kept and a portion is missing. The table lists some 91,000 clones, about 89% of them singletons. Of note for this clone: The antigen remains unidentified.

The CDR3 loop spans 17 amino acids. Looked up from germline, CDR1 is MNHNS and CDR2 is SASEGT. The V and J ends lost 4 bases and 6 bases, in that order; junction bases with no gene match: 15. Overall study findings and caveats: Previously analyzed data showed that most TCR beta V segments were productive at a frequency of about 87% or about 30%.

Sequenced input: PBMCs. The clonotype originates from a man aged 25-40 years in good health and CMV-seropositive. V usage is TRBV6-1 and J usage is TRBJ1-5; TRBD1 aligns across 7 bases. The CDR3 spells CASSGRSTGTWGQPQHF. The CDR3 DNA is TGTGCCAGCAGTGGAAGATCGACAGGGACGTGGGGTCAGCCCCAGCATTTT.